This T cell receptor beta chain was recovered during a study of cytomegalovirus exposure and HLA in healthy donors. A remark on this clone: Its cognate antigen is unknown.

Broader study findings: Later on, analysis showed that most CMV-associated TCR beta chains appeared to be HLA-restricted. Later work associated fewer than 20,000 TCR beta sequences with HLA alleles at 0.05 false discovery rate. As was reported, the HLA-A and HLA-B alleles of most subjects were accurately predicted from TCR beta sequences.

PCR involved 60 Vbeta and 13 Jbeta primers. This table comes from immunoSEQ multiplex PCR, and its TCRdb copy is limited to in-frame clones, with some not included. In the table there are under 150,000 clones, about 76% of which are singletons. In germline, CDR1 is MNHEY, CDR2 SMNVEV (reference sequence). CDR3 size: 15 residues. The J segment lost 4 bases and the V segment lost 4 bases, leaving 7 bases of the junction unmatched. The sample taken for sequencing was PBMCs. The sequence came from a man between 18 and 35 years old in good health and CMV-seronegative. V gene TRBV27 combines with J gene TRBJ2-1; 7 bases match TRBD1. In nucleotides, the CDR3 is TGTGCCAGCAGTTCCTGGGACAGCCTGTACAATGAGCAGTTCTTC. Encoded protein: CASSSWDSLYNEQFF.